The TCR beta chain under discussion was sequenced for a study of T cells after yellow fever vaccination. Germline loops: CDR1 SGHRS, CDR2 YFSETQ. The V gene end was trimmed by 0 bases and the J gene end by 5 bases; junction bases not matched to a gene: 3. CDR3 length equals 15 residues. Details on this clonotype: Its antigen is undetermined.

For TCR, cDNA came from 5'RACE template switching, which added a universal primer site and UMIs. TCRdb used MiXCR to reprocess the 5' RACE reads, holding one entry per CDR3 protein. The table records hundreds of thousands of distinct CDR3 sequences, 9.5% to 15% of them present only once. Findings and caveats of the study: The booster response re-showed most primary clones: 96% CD4, approximately 85% CD8. Overall, a small share of clonotypes was seen in both CD4 and CD8 compartments.

Sequencing used CD4+ T cells sorted from PBMCs, obtained 15 days after the yellow fever booster vaccination. This TCR derives from a man aged 18 to 35 who received the YFV17D yellow fever vaccine. This rearrangement joins TRBV5-1 to TRBJ2-1; 9 bases are a match to TRBD1. The CDR3 sequence is CASSLGGTGNNEQFF. The CDR3 DNA follows: TGCGCCAGCAGCTTGGGCGGGACAGGGAACAATGAGCAGTTCTTC. The entire variable domain, with the rest obtained from reference TRBV5-1 and TRBJ2-1, is as follows: KAGVTQTPRYLIKTRGQQVTLSCSPISGHRSVSWYQQTPGQGLQFLFEYFSETQRNKGNFPGRFSGRQFSNSRSEMNVSTLELGDSALYLCASSLGGTGNNEQFFGPGTRLTVL.